A single sample gave rise to the 21 T cell receptor beta chains below, sequenced in a study of cytomegalovirus exposure and HLA in healthy donors. PCR employed 60 Vbeta and 13 Jbeta primers. The protocol was immunoSEQ multiplex PCR, while the TCRdb copy is restricted to in-frame clones and leaves out a portion. The table shows about 170,000 clones, with around 75% occurring only once. Source material: PBMCs. The receptors were sampled from a male donor in good health and CMV-seronegative.

This chain connects TRBV5-1 to TRBJ2-5; tentative D call: TRBD2 (7 bases). CDR1 is SGHRS and CDR2 is YFSETQ in the germline V gene. The CDR3 sequence is 14 residues long. The V and J ends lost 4 bases and 1 base respectively, with 11 bases between them. CDR3 loop: CASSPGGLQETQYF. The DNA of the CDR3 is TGCGCCAGCAGCCCGGGGGGCCTCCAAGAGACCCAGTACTTC.

This clone was observed once. V and J are TRBV6-1 and TRBJ1-1; TRBD1 agrees at 7 bases. The CDR3 consists of 15 residues. V lost 7 bases, J lost 9 bases, and 17 bases stayed unmatched. Germline CDR1 reads MNHNS; CDR2 reads SASEGT. CDR3 in amino acids: CASITSGGGLLQAFF. CDR3 DNA: TGTGCCAGCATCACAAGCGGAGGGGGCCTGCTTCAAGCTTTCTTT.

The chain is built from TRBV9 and TRBJ1-2; TRBD1 matches at 10 bases. The CDR3 covers 13 residues. The V and J ends lost 5 bases and 2 bases, in that order; junction bases with no gene match: 0. Germline V CDR1 and CDR2: SGDLS, YYNGEE. This CDR3 is CASRGQGNYGYTF. CDR3 sequence (DNA): TGTGCCAGCAGGGGACAGGGGAACTATGGCTACACCTTC.

This clone came up once. The genes are TRBV11-2 and TRBJ2-2, with a tentative D call TRBD1 (6 bases). Germline V gene sequence: CDR1 SGHAT, CDR2 FQNNGV. Trimming removed 0 bases from V and 0 bases from J, with 8 bases in between. The CDR3 contains 16 residues. CDR3 in amino acids: CASSLEGAANTGELFF. The DNA for the CDR3 is TGTGCCAGCAGCTTAGAGGGGGCGGCGAACACCGGGGAGCTGTTTTTT.

The rearrangement links TRBV5-1 to TRBJ2-7; 8 nucleotides line up with TRBD1. The germline gives CDR1 SGHRS, CDR2 YFSETQ. CDR3 length: 16 amino acids. Unmatched junction bases numbered 11, after V lost 4 bases and J lost 2 bases. The CDR3 bases are TGCGCCAGCAGCCTCATCACAGGGGGTATAACCTACGAGCAGTACTTC. Protein sequence: CASSLITGGITYEQYF. Supplemented by reference TRBV5-1 and TRBJ2-7, the full variable domain reads KAGVTQTPRYLIKTRGQQVTLSCSPISGHRSVSWYQQTPGQGLQFLFEYFSETQRNKGNFPGRFSGRQFSNSRSEMNVSTLELGDSALYLCASSLITGGITYEQYFGPGTRLTVT.

The V call is TRBV6-6, the J call TRBJ1-5; TRBD1 matches at 7 bases. The CDR3 extends over 14 amino acids. The V segment lost 6 bases and the J segment 2 bases; nucleotides outside the gene matches: 4. Germline values: CDR1 MNHNY, CDR2 SVGAGI (reference sequence). The DNA of the CDR3 is TGTGCCAGCAGGCAAGGACAGGGCAATCAGCCCCAGCATTTT. Translation: CASRQGQGNQPQHF.

The chain carries TRBV5-4 and TRBJ1-1; D is perhaps TRBD1 (5 bases). The CDR3 length is 15 residues. The germline V and J ends were trimmed by 0 bases and 3 bases, with 12 bases remaining between them. From germline, CDR1 is SGHNT and CDR2 YYREEE (reference sequence). Written as DNA, the CDR3 is TGTGCCAGCAGCTTGGTGGGGAGGGGCGACACTGAAGCTTTCTTT. Translated: CASSLVGRGDTEAFF.

The chain has TRBV18 and TRBJ1-3; D gene uncertain. V dropped 3 bases and J dropped 0 bases, with 12 bases sitting between them. This CDR3 has 16 amino acids. CDR1 is KGHSH, CDR2 LQKENI, per germline. The CDR3 sequence is CASSPAPGSSGNTIYF. The DNA for the CDR3 is TGTGCCAGCTCACCGGCCCCGGGGAGCTCTGGAAACACCATATATTTT.

The V call is TRBV18, the J call TRBJ2-1, with 7 bases identical to TRBD1. V shed 2 bases and J 8 bases; nucleotides not matched to a gene: 6. This CDR3 comprises 14 residues. Germline assignment: CDR1 KGHSH and CDR2 LQKENI. CDR3: CASSPSRGLDEQFF. In nucleotides, the CDR3 is TGTGCCAGCTCACCATCGAGGGGGCTGGATGAGCAGTTCTTC.

This clone was seen a handful of times. V usage is TRBV4-2 and J usage is TRBJ1-2, with D possibly TRBD1 on 5 matching bases. The germline V gene encodes CDR1 LGHNA and CDR2 YNFKEQ. The CDR3 totals 15 residues. Trimming cost V 0 bases and J 1 base, with 9 bases left between them. The CDR3: CASSQEGRGNYGYTF. As DNA, the CDR3 is TGTGCCAGCAGCCAAGAGGGGCGGGGTAACTATGGCTACACCTTC.

The CDR3 here is CASSLDGGGQPQHF. The CDR3 DNA reads as TGTGCCAGCAGCTTAGATGGGGGGGGTCAGCCCCAGCATTTT. The V and J genes are TRBV7-2 and TRBJ1-5, with D maybe TRBD1 (5 bases). Germline CDR1 SGHTA, CDR2 FQGNSA. V dropped 1 base and J dropped 6 bases, with 10 bases sitting between them. The CDR3 covers 14 residues.

The chain combines TRBV6-1 with TRBJ2-7; 8 bases agree with TRBD1. The junction had 5 bases not matched to a gene; V was cut back by 5 bases and J by 2 bases. Germline CDR1 MNHNS, CDR2 SASEGT. The length of the CDR3 is 14 residues. CDR3 nucleotide sequence: TGTGCCAGCAGTCATCAACAGGGGGCCTACGAGCAGTACTTC. It yields the protein CASSHQQGAYEQYF.

The V call is TRBV13, the J call TRBJ2-7, with 8 bases fitting TRBD2. Per germline, CDR1 PRHDT and CDR2 FYEKMQ (reference sequence). The trim removed 5 bases at V and 2 bases at J, leaving 5 bases unmatched. The CDR3 extends over 14 amino acids. The CDR3 reads CASSLTGGTYEQYF. Written as DNA, the CDR3 is TGTGCCAGCAGCCTTACGGGGGGGACCTACGAGCAGTACTTC.

The rearrangement links TRBV11-2 to TRBJ1-2; D remains unclear. CDR3 length: 12 amino acids. CDR1 and CDR2 from the germline V gene are SGHAT and FQNNGV. V lost 2 bases and J 4 bases, leaving 5 bases between the germline ends. The CDR3 loop is CASSLQVYGYTF. In nucleotides, the CDR3 is TGTGCCAGCAGCTTACAGGTCTATGGCTACACCTTC.

In its sample, this clone was seen once. V is TRBV7-6 and J is TRBJ2-1; the D is unclear. The V end was cut by 4 bases, the J end by 9 bases, with 7 bases between. The CDR3 runs to 11 residues. The germline V gene has CDR1 SGHVS and CDR2 FNYEAQ. CDR3 DNA: TGTGCCAGCAGCTCCTATGGTGAGCAGTTCTTC. Its translation is CASSSYGEQFF.

As regards this clone: The sample contains more than one DNA sequence encoding this CDR3. The chain employs TRBV4-1 and TRBJ1-6; 10 bases agree with TRBD1. The CDR3 has 15 amino acids. Trimming at V came to 1 base and at J to 7 bases, leaving 1 base not matched to a gene. Germline loops: CDR1 MGHRA, CDR2 YSYEKL. CDR3 bases: TGCGCCAGCAGCCAAGGACAGGGGGCGAATTCACCCCTCCACTTT. Its protein product is CASSQGQGANSPLHF.

The V gene is TRBV6-1, the J gene TRBJ1-2, with D perhaps matching TRBD1 (6 bases). This CDR3 spans 17 amino acids. V was shortened by 1 base and J by 8 bases, with 23 bases between the two germline ends. In germline, CDR1 is MNHNS, CDR2 SASEGT. The CDR3 region has the DNA TGTGCCAGCAGTGAAGGGGGGGGTGTCTTTTCAGGGGTCGGCTACACCTTC. Protein: CASSEGGGVFSGVGYTF.

The chain has TRBV10-2 and TRBJ2-2, with a weak D call TRBD1 (6 bases). The CDR3 totals 13 residues. The V end was cut by 11 bases, the J end by 1 base, with 11 bases between. CDR1 and CDR2 (germline): WSHSY, SAAADI. The CDR3 DNA reads TGCGCCGCCGGACAGCAGAACACCGGGGAGCTGTTTTTT. Amino acid sequence: CAAGQQNTGELFF.

The V gene is TRBV6-5, the J gene TRBJ2-5; TRBD2 agrees at 7 bases. V lost 2 bases to trimming and J lost 4 bases; unmatched junction nucleotides: 1. Germline values: CDR1 MNHEY, CDR2 SVGAGI. The CDR3 extends over 13 amino acids. CDR3 region: CASSYERGETQYF. DNA of the CDR3: TGTGCCAGCAGTTACGAGCGGGGAGAGACCCAGTACTTC.

The CDR3 loop is CASSAQGITGELFF. Written as DNA, the CDR3 is TGTGCCAGCAGTGCACAGGGAATCACCGGGGAGCTGTTTTTT. The chain joins TRBV2 to TRBJ2-2; D may be TRBD1 (6 bases). V shed 4 bases and J shed 4 bases, with 10 bases lying between them. The germline gives CDR1 SNHLY, CDR2 FYNNEI. This CDR3 is 14 amino acids long.

This rearrangement joins TRBV7-2 to TRBJ1-5; D is unclear. The CDR3 has 14 amino acids. Germline loops: CDR1 SGHTA, CDR2 FQGNSA. The V gene lost 5 bases and the J gene lost 5 bases, with 13 bases spanning the gap. Here the CDR3 DNA reads TGTGCCAGCAGCCCCGATAGAAGTGATCAGCCCCAGCATTTT. Residues: CASSPDRSDQPQHF.